This paragraph reports one T cell receptor beta chain. The data are from a study of glioma-infiltrating T cells after dendritic cell vaccination. Overall study context: Dendritic cell vaccination trial patients had either newly diagnosed or recurrent glioblastoma.

Sequencing used immunoSEQ multiplex PCR; TCRdb keeps in-frame clones, though not all of them. The sample has roughly 51,000 clones; approximately 85% are singletons. V gave up 4 bases and J gave up 5 bases; unmatched junction bases: 7. This CDR3 contains 16 residues. Germline CDR1 reads SGHNT; CDR2 reads YYREEE (reference sequence). The sample here was blood, taken before dendritic cell vaccination. This TCR was recovered from a human donor with glioblastoma. V gene TRBV5-4 combines with J gene TRBJ2-1; 12 positions match TRBD2. Here the CDR3 DNA reads TGTGCCAGCAGCCCAAGACTAGCGGGAGTCCACAATGAGCAGTTCTTC. Translating it yields CASSPRLAGVHNEQFF. The whole variable domain, filled in from reference TRBV5-4 and TRBJ2-1, reads ETGVTQSPTHLIKTRGQQVTLRCSSQSGHNTVSWYQQALGQGPQFIFQYYREEENGRGNFPPRFSGLQFPNYSSELNVNALELDDSALYLCASSPRLAGVHNEQFFGPGTRLTVL.